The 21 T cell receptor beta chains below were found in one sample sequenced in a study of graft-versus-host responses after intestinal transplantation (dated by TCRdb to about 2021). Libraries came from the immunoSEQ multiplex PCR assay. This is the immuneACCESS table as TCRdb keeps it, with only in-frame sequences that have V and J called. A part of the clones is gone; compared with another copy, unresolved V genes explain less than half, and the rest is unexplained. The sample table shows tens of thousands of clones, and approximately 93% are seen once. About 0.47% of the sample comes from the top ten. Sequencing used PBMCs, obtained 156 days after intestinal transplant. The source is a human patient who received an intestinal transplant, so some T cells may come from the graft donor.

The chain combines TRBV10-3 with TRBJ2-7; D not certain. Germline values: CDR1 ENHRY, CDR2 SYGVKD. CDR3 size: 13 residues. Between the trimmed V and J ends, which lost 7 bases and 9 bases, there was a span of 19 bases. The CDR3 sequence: CAITPRTGGSQYF. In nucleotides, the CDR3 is TGTGCCATCACCCCAAGGACGGGTGGATCGCAGTACTTC.

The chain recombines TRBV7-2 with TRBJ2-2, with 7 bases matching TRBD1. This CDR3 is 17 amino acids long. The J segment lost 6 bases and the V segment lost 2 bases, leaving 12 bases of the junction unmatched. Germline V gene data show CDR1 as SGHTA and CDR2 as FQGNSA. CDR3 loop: CASSLRRDSPVAGELFF. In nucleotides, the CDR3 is TGTGCCAGCAGCTTACGCCGGGACAGTCCCGTCGCCGGGGAGCTGTTTTTT.

The CDR3 DNA follows: TGTGCCAGCACCCGATCCCGGACAGGGGCTAATGAAAAACTGTTTTTT. This translates into CASTRSRTGANEKLFF. The rearrangement uses TRBV7-2 and TRBJ1-4, with 9 bases lining up with TRBD1. The CDR3 runs to 16 residues. Germline V CDR1 and CDR2: SGHTA, FQGNSA. Unmatched junction bases numbered 9, after V lost 7 bases and J lost 3 bases.

The chain's CDR3 is CASSTRDGADYGYTF. In nucleotides, the CDR3 is TGTGCCAGTAGTACCAGGGACGGCGCGGACTATGGCTACACCTTC. The chain uses TRBV19 and TRBJ1-2; D is possibly TRBD1 (5 bases). Germline V CDR1 and CDR2: LNHDA, SQIVND (reference sequence). Between the trimmed V and J ends, which lost 4 bases and 3 bases, there was a span of 15 bases. The CDR3 contains 15 residues.

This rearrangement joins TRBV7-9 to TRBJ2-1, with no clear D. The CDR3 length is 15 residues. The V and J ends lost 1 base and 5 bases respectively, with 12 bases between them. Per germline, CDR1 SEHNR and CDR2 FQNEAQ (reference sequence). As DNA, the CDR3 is TGTGCCAGCAGCTTAGGGCAGATTACCAACAATGAGCAGTTCTTC. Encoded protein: CASSLGQITNNEQFF. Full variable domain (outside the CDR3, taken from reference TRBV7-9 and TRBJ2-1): DTGVSQNPRHKITKRGQNVTFRCDPISEHNRLYWYRQTLGQGPEFLTYFQNEAQLEKSRLLSDRFSAERPKGSFSTLEIQRTEQGDSAMYLCASSLGQITNNEQFFGPGTRLTVL.

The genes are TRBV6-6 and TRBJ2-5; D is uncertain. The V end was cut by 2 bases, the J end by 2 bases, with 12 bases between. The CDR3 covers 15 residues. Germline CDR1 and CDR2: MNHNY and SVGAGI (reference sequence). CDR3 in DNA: TGTGCCAGCAGTTACGCCAACGCCCCTCAAGAGACCCAGTACTTC. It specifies CASSYANAPQETQYF.

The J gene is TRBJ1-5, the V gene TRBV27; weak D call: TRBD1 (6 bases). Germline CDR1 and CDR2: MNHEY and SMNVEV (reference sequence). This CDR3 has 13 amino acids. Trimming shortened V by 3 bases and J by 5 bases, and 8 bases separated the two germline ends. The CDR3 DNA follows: TGTGCCAGCAGTTTCTCAGGGGATCAGCCCCAGCATTTT. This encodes CASSFSGDQPQHF.

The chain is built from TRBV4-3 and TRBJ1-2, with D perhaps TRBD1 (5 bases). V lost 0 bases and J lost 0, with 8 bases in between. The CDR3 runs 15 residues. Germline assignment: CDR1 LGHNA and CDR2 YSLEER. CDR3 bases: TGCGCCAGCAGCCAAGATCTGACAGCTAACTATGGCTACACCTTC. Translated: CASSQDLTANYGYTF.

The CDR3 reads CASSWGTGAVNGNTIYF. CDR3 nucleotides: TGTGCCAGCAGCTGGGGGACAGGGGCAGTAAATGGAAACACCATATATTTT. The V and J genes are TRBV5-5 and TRBJ1-3; TRBD1 matches 10 bases. CDR1 and CDR2 (germline): SGHKS, YYEKEE (reference sequence). The CDR3 is made up of 17 amino acids. With V trimmed by 3 bases and J by 3 bases, 9 bases remained unmatched.

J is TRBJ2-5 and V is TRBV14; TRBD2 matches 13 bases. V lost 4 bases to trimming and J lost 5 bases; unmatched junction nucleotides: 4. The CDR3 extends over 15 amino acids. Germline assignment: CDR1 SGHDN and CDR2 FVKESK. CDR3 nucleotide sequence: TGTGCCAGCAGCCCTGGACTAGCGGGGGTTGAGACCCAGTACTTC. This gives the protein CASSPGLAGVETQYF.

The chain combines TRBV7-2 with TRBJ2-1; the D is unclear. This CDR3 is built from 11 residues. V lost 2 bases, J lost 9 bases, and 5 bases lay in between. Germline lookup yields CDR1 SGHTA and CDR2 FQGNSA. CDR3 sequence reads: CASSLRREQFF. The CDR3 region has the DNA TGTGCCAGCAGCTTAAGGCGTGAGCAGTTCTTC.

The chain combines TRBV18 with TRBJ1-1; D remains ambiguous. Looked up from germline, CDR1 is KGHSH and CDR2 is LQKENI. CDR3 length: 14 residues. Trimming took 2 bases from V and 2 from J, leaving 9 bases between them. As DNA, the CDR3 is TGTGCCAGCTCACCATTGCCCACAAACACTGAAGCTTTCTTT. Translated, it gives CASSPLPTNTEAFF.

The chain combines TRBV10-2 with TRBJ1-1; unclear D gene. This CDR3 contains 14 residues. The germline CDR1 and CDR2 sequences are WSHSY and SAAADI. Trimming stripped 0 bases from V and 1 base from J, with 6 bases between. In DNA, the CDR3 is TGCGCCAGCAGTGAGTCGCGGGGGAACACTGAAGCTTTCTTT. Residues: CASSESRGNTEAFF.

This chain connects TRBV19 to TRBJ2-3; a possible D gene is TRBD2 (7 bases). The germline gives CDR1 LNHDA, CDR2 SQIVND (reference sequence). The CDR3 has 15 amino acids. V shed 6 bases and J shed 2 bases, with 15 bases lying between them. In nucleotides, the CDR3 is TGTGCCAGTAGGTCGGGGGGCGGCGTCACAGATACGCAGTATTTT. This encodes CASRSGGGVTDTQYF. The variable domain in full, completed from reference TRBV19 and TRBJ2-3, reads DGGITQSPKYLFRKEGQNVTLSCEQNLNHDAMYWYRQDPGQGLRLIYYSQIVNDFQKGDIAEGYSVSREKKESFPLTVTSAQKNPTAFYLCASRSGGGVTDTQYFGPGTRLTVL.

Here the CDR3 DNA reads TGTGCCAGCAGCTTGGCCTCCCCCTACGAGCAGTACTTC. Protein sequence: CASSLASPYEQYF. The chain joins TRBV5-4 to TRBJ2-5, with unresolved D. The assigned J gene may be wrong: the sequence end matches TRBJ2-7 better. This CDR3 has 13 residues. Looked up from germline, CDR1 is SGHNT and CDR2 is YYREEE (reference sequence).

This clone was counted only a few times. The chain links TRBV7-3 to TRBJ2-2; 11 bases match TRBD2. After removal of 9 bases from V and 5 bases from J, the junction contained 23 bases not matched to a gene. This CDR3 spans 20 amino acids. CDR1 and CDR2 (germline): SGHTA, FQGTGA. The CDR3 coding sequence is TGTGCCAGGGTAATACATTATCGGCGAAGACTAGCGGGGTTAACCGGGGAGCTGTTTTTT. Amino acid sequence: CARVIHYRRRLAGLTGELFF.

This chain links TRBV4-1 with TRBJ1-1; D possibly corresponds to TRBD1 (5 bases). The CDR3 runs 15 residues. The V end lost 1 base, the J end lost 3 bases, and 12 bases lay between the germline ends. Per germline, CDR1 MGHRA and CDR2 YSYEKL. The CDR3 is CASSQGRGGYTEAFF. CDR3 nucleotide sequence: TGCGCCAGCAGCCAAGGTCGCGGGGGTTACACTGAAGCTTTCTTT.

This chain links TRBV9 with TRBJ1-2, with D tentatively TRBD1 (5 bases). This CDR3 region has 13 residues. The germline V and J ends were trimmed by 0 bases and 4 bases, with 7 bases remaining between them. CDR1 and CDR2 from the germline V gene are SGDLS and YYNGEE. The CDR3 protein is CASSVGQRYGYTF. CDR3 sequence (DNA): TGTGCCAGCAGCGTAGGACAGCGCTATGGCTACACCTTC.

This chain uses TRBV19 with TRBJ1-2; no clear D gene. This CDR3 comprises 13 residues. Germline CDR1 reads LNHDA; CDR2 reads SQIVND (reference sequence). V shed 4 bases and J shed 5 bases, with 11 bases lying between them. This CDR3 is CASSNVKDYGYTF. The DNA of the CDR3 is TGTGCCAGTAGTAACGTTAAGGATTATGGCTACACCTTC.

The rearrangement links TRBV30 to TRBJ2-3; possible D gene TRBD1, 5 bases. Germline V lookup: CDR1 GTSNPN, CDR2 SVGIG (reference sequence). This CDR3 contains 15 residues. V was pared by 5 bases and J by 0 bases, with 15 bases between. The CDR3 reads CAWGRDRTSTDTQYF. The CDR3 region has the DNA TGTGCCTGGGGTCGAGACAGAACTAGCACAGATACGCAGTATTTT.

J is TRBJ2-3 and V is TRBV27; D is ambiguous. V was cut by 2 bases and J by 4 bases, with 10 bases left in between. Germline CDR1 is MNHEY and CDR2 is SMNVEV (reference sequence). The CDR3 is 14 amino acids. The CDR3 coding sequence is TGTGCCAGCAGTTTAGGCCAGTCCGCAGATACGCAGTATTTT. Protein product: CASSLGQSADTQYF.